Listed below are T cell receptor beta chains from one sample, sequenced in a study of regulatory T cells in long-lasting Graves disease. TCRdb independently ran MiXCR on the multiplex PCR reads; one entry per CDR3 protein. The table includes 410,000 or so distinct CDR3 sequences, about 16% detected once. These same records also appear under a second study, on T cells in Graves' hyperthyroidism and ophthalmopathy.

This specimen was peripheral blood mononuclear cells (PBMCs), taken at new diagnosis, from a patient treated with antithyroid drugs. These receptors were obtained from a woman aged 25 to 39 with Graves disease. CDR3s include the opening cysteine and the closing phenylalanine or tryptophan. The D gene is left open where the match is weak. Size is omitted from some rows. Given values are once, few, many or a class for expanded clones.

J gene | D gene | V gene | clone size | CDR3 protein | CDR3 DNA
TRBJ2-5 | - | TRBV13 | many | CASSRRGMADQETQYF | TGTGCCAGCAGCCGACGAGGTATGGCGGACCAAGAGACCCAGTACTTC
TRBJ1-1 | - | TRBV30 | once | CAWCRGTTEAFF | TGTGCCTGGTGTCGGGGGACAACTGAAGCTTTCTTT
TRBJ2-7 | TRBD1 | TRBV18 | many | CASSPGTAYEQYF | TGTGCCAGCAGCCCCGGGACAGCCTACGAGCAGTACTTC
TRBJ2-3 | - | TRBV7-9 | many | CASSPPGGEHPTDTQYF | TGTGCCAGCAGCCCTCCGGGTGGGGAGCACCCCACAGATACGCAGTATTTT
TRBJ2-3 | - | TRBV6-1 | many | CASSRLGGSTDTQYF | TGTGCCAGCAGCCGCCTGGGGGGTAGCACAGATACGCAGTATTTT
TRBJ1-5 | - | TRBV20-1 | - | CSAGGRVVQPQHF | TGCAGTGCGGGAGGTAGGGTTGTCCAGCCCCAGCATTTT
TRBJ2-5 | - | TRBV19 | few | CASRAPGSRGETQYF | TGTGCCAGTAGAGCTCCGGGCTCCCGGGGGGAGACCCAGTACTTC
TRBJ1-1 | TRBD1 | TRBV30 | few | CAWRDRGNTEAFF | TGTGCCTGGCGGGACAGGGGGAACACTGAAGCTTTCTTT
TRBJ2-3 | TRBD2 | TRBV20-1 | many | CSAEAPLGLAVGRDTQYF | TGCAGTGCTGAAGCACCCCTCGGACTAGCGGTCGGGAGGGATACGCAGTATTTT
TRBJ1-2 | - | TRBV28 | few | CASSSDYGYTF | TGTGCCAGCAGTTCAGACTATGGCTACACCTTC
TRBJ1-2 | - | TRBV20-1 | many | CSAKTAANYGYTF | TGCAGTGCTAAGACAGCAGCTAACTATGGCTACACCTTC
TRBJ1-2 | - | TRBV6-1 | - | CASRLQGRYTF | TGTGCCAGCAGACTACAGGGCCGCTACACCTTC
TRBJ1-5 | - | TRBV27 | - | CASSGLDGNQPQHF | TGTGCCAGCAGTGGTCTAGACGGCAATCAGCCCCAGCATTTT
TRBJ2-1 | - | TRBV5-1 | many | CASSPGLGNNEQFF | TGCGCCAGCAGCCCCGGCTTAGGAAACAATGAGCAGTTCTTC
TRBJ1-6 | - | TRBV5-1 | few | CASSLDLNSPLHF | TGCGCCAGCAGCTTGGACCTTAATTCACCCCTCCACTTT
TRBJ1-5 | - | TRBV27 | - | CASSAVGGPGIF | TGTGCCAGCAGTGCGGTGGGAGGCCCGGGCATTTTT
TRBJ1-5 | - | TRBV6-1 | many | CASSEAAGGGQPQHF | TGTGCCAGCAGTGAAGCCGCGGGGGGCGGACAGCCCCAGCATTTT
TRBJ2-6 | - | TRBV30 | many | CAFINSGANVLTF | TGTGCCTTTATCAACTCTGGGGCCAACGTCCTGACTTTC
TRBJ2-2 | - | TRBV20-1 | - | CSARPGPANTGELFF | TGCAGTGCTAGACCCGGGCCCGCGAACACCGGGGAGCTGTTTTTT
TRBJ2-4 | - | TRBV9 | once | CASSFGIAGAKNIQYF | TGTGCCAGCAGCTTCGGGATAGCCGGAGCCAAAAACATTCAGTACTTC
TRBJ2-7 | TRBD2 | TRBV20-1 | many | CSARTETGGLYEQYF | TGCAGTGCTAGAACCGAGACGGGGGGTCTTTACGAGCAGTACTTC
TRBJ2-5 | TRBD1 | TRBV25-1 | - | CASSVRDRAPLETQYF | TGTGCCAGCAGTGTTCGGGACAGGGCGCCTTTGGAGACCCAGTACTTC
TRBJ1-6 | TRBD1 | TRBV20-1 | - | CSARDPGGIHNSPLHF | TGCAGTGCTAGAGATCCAGGGGGTATCCATAATTCACCCCTCCACTTT
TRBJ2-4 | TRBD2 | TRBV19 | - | CASSMTSGSGAKNIQYF | TGTGCCAGTAGTATGACTAGCGGGAGCGGCGCCAAAAACATTCAGTACTTC
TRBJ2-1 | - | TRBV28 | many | CASTFLGTSPYNEQFF | TGTGCCAGCACCTTCCTAGGGACGTCGCCTTACAATGAGCAGTTCTTC
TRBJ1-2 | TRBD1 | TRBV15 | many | CATSTRGQSGYTF | TGTGCCACCAGCACCCGGGGACAGAGCGGCTACACCTTC
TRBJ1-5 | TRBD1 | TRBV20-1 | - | CSARAQGAPGQPQHF | TGCAGTGCTAGAGCTCAGGGGGCGCCGGGTCAGCCCCAGCATTTT
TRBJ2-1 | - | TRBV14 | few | CASSPLDNEQFF | TGTGCCAGCAGCCCTCTAGACAATGAGCAGTTCTTC
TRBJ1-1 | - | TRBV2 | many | CASMPSPWNTEAFF | TGTGCCAGCATGCCGTCGCCTTGGAACACTGAAGCTTTCTTT
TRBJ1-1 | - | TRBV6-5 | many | CASSYSGAVLEAFF | TGTGCCAGCAGTTACTCAGGGGCAGTCCTTGAAGCTTTCTTT
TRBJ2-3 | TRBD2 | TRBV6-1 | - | CASSEQAGGGTDTQYF | TGTGCCAGCAGTGAACAGGCGGGAGGGGGCACAGATACGCAGTATTTT
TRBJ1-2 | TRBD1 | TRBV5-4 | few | CASSSDRDERHYGYTF | TGTGCCAGCAGCTCGGACAGGGATGAACGGCACTATGGCTACACCTTC
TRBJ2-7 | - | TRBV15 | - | CATSREGWGDRPYEQYF | TGTGCCACCAGCAGAGAGGGATGGGGGGACAGACCCTACGAGCAGTACTTC
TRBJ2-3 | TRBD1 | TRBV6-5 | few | CASSYAPQGASPDTQYF | TGTGCCAGCAGTTATGCCCCCCAGGGGGCAAGTCCAGATACGCAGTATTTT
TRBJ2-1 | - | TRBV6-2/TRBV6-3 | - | CATQTDQGFYNEQFF | TGTGCCACCCAAACCGACCAGGGATTCTACAATGAGCAGTTCTTC
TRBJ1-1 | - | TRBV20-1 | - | CSARGLTGSTEAFF | TGCAGTGCTAGAGGTCTAACGGGGAGTACTGAAGCTTTCTTT
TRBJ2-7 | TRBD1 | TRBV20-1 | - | CSARGQGAPYEQYF | TGCAGTGCCAGGGGCCAGGGGGCCCCCTACGAGCAGTACTTC
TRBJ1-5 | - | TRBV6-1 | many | CASAPTVVTQPQHF | TGTGCCAGCGCCCCGACCGTGGTTACTCAGCCCCAGCATTTT
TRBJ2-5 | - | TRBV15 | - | CATSRDHSQETQYF | TGTGCCACCAGCAGAGATCATTCACAAGAGACCCAGTACTTC
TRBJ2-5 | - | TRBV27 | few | CASSLYGRQETQYF | TGTGCCAGCAGTTTATACGGGAGACAAGAGACCCAGTACTTC
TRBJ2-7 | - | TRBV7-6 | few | CASSLVGAEQYF | TGTGCCAGCAGCTTAGTTGGTGCCGAGCAGTACTTC
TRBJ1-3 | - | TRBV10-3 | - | CAISGRDKEGNTIYF | TGTGCCATCAGTGGGAGGGACAAGGAAGGAAACACCATATATTTT
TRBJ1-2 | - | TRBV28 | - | CASLQGNYGYTF | TGTGCCAGCCTACAGGGTAACTATGGCTACACCTTC
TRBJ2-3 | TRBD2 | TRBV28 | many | CASSPSTSGLDTQYF | TGTGCCAGCAGTCCCTCGACTAGCGGCTTAGATACGCAGTATTTT
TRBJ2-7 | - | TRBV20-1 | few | CSARDSGSAYEQYF | TGCAGTGCTAGAGATTCGGGATCGGCCTACGAGCAGTACTTC
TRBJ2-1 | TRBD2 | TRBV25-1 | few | CASRTSGRTGGNEQFF | TGTGCCAGCAGGACTAGCGGGAGGACGGGGGGCAATGAGCAGTTCTTC
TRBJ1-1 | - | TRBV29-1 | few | CSVAKGAVNTEAFF | TGCAGCGTAGCTAAAGGGGCGGTGAACACTGAAGCTTTCTTT
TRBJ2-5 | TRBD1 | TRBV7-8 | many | CASSPDRVGRETQYF | TGTGCCAGCAGCCCTGACAGGGTCGGACGAGAGACCCAGTACTTC
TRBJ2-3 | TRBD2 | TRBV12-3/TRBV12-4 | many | CASTPLGVSGRMADTQYF | TGTGCCAGCACCCCCTTAGGAGTTAGCGGGAGGATGGCAGATACGCAGTATTTT
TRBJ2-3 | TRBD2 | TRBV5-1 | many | CASSAGLAAPTDTQYF | TGCGCCAGCAGCGCTGGACTAGCGGCACCCACAGATACGCAGTATTTT
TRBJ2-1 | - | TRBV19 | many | CATGDSSSYNEQFF | TGTGCCACAGGGGACTCAAGCTCCTACAATGAGCAGTTCTTC
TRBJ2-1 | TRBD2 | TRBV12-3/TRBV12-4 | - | CASSSGLAGERNSYNEQFF | TGTGCCAGCAGCTCGGGACTAGCGGGGGAGAGGAACTCTTACAATGAGCAGTTCTTC
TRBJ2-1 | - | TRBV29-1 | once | CSIYAASAPGTQNF | TGCAGCATATATGCGGCTAGCGCCCCGGGGACCCAGAACTTC
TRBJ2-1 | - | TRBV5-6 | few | CASSLEYHEQFF | TGTGCCAGCAGCTTGGAGTATCATGAGCAGTTCTTC
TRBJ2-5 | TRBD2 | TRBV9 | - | CASSVGTSLETQYF | TGTGCCAGCAGCGTAGGGACTAGCTTGGAGACCCAGTACTTC